This T cell receptor beta chain is drawn from a study of cytomegalovirus exposure and HLA in healthy donors (dated by TCRdb to 2016 to 2017). General notes on the study: An earlier analysis of some 500 of the donors reported 250 to 350 Gb of sequence data and about 100 million unique TCR beta sequences from some 180 million T cells. In the later analysis, no new phenotypic data were used to find candidate immune exposures; instead, reliance was placed on TCR beta sequences and their occurrence across donors. Both class I and class II loci were covered by HLA typing, at four-digit resolution. Every discovery cohort repertoire had been produced on one sequencing platform. Roughly 5 DR-DQ haplotypes were treated as single units for association and clustering because of strong linkage in the cohort. To decide whether each TCR beta V gene segment behaved as functional or pseudogenic, an earlier analysis of some 580 of the donors relied on high-throughput TCR beta sequencing. On average, roughly 250,000 unique TCR beta nucleotide sequences were sequenced per donor among fewer than 500 genotyped donors of the cohort, with approximately 18% of those sequences being non-productive. In a later genetic analysis, genome-wide SNP genotypes for about 65% of the roughly 670 donors were used, and that subset was treated as a discovery cohort. In a later analysis, previously published TCR beta repertoires from roughly 710 donors were re-analyzed and high-resolution HLA genotyping was added so that TCR occurrence patterns could be studied. The study combined high-throughput TCR immunosequencing, statistical association of individual TCRs with disease status, and machine learning to predict cytomegalovirus infection status. The genetic ancestry cluster associated with self-reported Caucasian donors included over 80% of the roughly 400 genotyped donors. Typing coverage differed by locus: A, B, C, DRB1 and DQB1 were typed in about 629-640 donors, DQA1 in roughly 510, DPA1 in around 610, and DPB1 in just under 480. Approximately 310 gigabases of sequencing data and tens of millions of unique TCR sequences made up an early release that covered 500 to 650 HLA-typed donors. Donor age, sex, ethnicity and CMV serostatus were collected together with the repertoire data. In addition to the first cohort of 666 subjects, a separate validation cohort of 100 to 150 different subjects was used. The study was designed to test whether signatures of past pathogen exposure could be identified by cataloging public T cell receptors. The study used immunosequencing to profile the T cell repertoires of around 600 subjects and linked those repertoires to cytomegalovirus serostatus. Results the study describes overall, beyond this receptor: Most TCR sequences were seen in very few donors, while some public TCRs were found in many individuals. A further reported finding was that TCR beta sequences accurately predicted the HLA-A and HLA-B alleles for most subjects in the first cohort. Compared with the approximately 710-donor mean, donors in an Asian-associated ancestry cluster had fewer N-insertions in productive TCRs, according to a later genetic analysis. The study listed approximately 160 TCR beta chains as associated with cytomegalovirus. A later analysis found that most CMV-associated TCR beta chains appeared HLA-restricted, with HLA associations seemingly driven largely by CMV exposure. A group of highly shared sequence variants was considered likely to be a technical artifact of the sequencing pipeline. Because HLA typing was unavailable for some donors at each locus, only the typed subset was used in association tests. In vitro tests confirmed that three of the cytomegalovirus-associated TCR beta chains recognize cytomegalovirus antigens. According to a later analysis, parvovirus B19, influenza, CMV and Epstein-Barr virus appeared linked to several top co-occurrence clusters. The classifier was reported to diagnose cytomegalovirus status with high specificity and sensitivity in both the original and validation cohorts. Because the 87-base-pair reads could not distinguish some IMGT-functional V segments, including TRBV6-2 and TRBV6-3, those segments were excluded. The only immune exposure information available for the cohort was CMV serostatus. The cohort was sequenced for TCR beta chains only, and without alpha or paired-chain data the features that could be detected were limited. When HLA alleles, especially DR and DQ, strongly co-occurred, TCR associations were difficult to assign to individual alleles. It was suggested by the authors that the approach could potentially be generalized to other disease states and immunological phenotypes. Specific HLA alleles were associated with about 17,000 TCR beta sequences at a false discovery rate of 0.05 in a later analysis. An association between a missense DCLRE1C variant and V-gene and J-gene trimming of TCR beta chains was found in a later genetic analysis and replicated in an independent cohort. Compared with equally common non-associated chains, HLA-associated TCR beta chains in a later analysis were more clonally expanded and had lower generation probabilities. The presence/absence analyses assumed that sequencing depth was roughly uniform across donors, and that assumption may not be true. In an earlier analysis of some 640 of the donors, most TCR beta V segments were observed in productive rearrangements about 87% or about 30% of the time, broadly matching IMGT annotations. The earlier analysis of some 540 of the donors excluded over 15 rarely observed V segments, including chromosome 9 orphons, because counts were too low. Linkage disequilibrium might explain the correlated functional status among segregating V segments, but an unknown experimental factor could not be ruled out. In a later analysis, the rate of TCR association differed among HLA loci, with DRB1 alleles having the most associated TCRs and HLA-C alleles having the fewest.

Trimming costs V 6 bases and J 10 bases, and their ends lie 10 bases apart. From cysteine to phenylalanine, the CDR3 is 12 amino acids long. Here the CDR3 DNA is all that survives: 36 bases in frame from base 1. From a lookup of the germline V gene (reference sequence), CDR1 and CDR2 are PRHDT and FYEKMQ. As concerns this clone: Its antigen is currently not known. No much larger clonotype is one base removed from it; base qualities were not supplied.

Library preparation was by the immunoSEQ multiplex PCR assay. The multiplex PCR relied on a mix of 60 forward primers for TCR Vbeta segments and 13 reverse primers for TCR Jbeta segments. A multiplex PCR assay on genomic DNA amplified the CDR3 region of rearranged TCR beta genes. On the Illumina HiSeq System, the amplified TCR beta libraries were sequenced as 87-base-pair reads. Turning to the authors' computational methods: A later analysis counted around 72 million unique TCR beta chains across the 650 to 700 repertoires, and some 11 million of these chains were shared by at least two donors. Raw reads were error-corrected and collapsed into unique sequences by a nearest-neighbor algorithm in which closely related sequences were merged to remove PCR and sequencing errors. CDR3 sequences were aligned to IMGT reference sequences to assign V, D and J gene segments. For a sequence to be retained, at least a six-nucleotide match to both a V gene segment and a J gene segment was required. Rearrangements were classified as productive when the CDR3 lacked stop codons and remained in frame with V and J, and all other rearrangements were classified as non-productive. CDR3 was defined by IMGT convention, running from the second conserved V-encoded cysteine to the conserved J-encoded phenylalanine. The earlier analysis of 587 of the donors excluded sequences that lacked an unambiguous match to a single V gene segment. In an earlier analysis of some 590 of the donors, a V segment was called functional when productive rearrangements were above 56.7%, and segregating when the standard deviation between donors exceeded 5%. A statistical classification framework was built for diagnosing cytomegalovirus status from the catalog of TCR beta chain sequences. In a later analysis, V and J genes were assigned by comparing TCR nucleotide sequences against IMGT/GENE-DB human TR gene sequences. A later analysis assigned CDR3 sequences and most-parsimonious VDJ recombination scenarios with the TCRdist pipeline. A later analysis defined each TCR beta chain by its CDR3 amino acid sequence plus V-gene family, and excluded reads lacking a unique V-gene family. To address suspected cross-contamination and a sequencing artifact, a later analysis removed some 620 highly shared, low-generation-probability nucleotide sequences. In a later analysis, a clonal expansion index for each public chain was calculated from normalized within-repertoire ranks of inferred template counts. In a later analysis, generation probabilities were computed with a VDJ recombination model fitted to out-of-frame rearrangements, and the resulting probabilities were checked against IGoR. In a later analysis, TCR-TCR, TCR-HLA and TCR-CMV co-occurrence was scored with hypergeometric tests, and a repertoire-size bias correction was applied to TCR pairs. A later analysis estimated false discovery rates by permuting HLA or CMV assignments 20 times. In a later analysis, co-occurring TCRs were grouped with DBSCAN, and TCRdist sequence similarity was added when clustering was performed within HLA-allele-positive subsets. Repertoires with fewer than 30,000 or more than 120,000 public chains, plus five repertoires with anomalous nucleotide sharing, were excluded from co-occurrence clustering. In its TCRdb copy, this immuneACCESS table keeps in-frame sequences only and misses some clones. Where compared with another copy, unresolved V genes explain less than half of these, and the others have no known cause. The DNA was the basis for D and trimming; V, J and clone size are from that table. In all, the sample holds 100,000 to 130,000 clones, and about 81% of those were seen once. Less than 3.5% of the sample rests with the top ten.

The cohort consisted of some 730 healthy bone marrow donors. At the time of sampling, every cohort member was nominally healthy, though immune exposures that went unrecorded were likely present. The donor tested CMV seropositive and was one of the 289 seropositive cohort members. A peripheral blood sample was collected from each donor, and TCR beta sequencing was performed on peripheral blood mononuclear cells. The Qiagen DNeasy Blood Extraction Kit was used to extract genomic DNA from the blood cell samples. Sequencing used PBMCs. This clonotype was obtained from a man aged 25-45 years in good health and CMV-seropositive. This sequence uses TRBV13 and TRBJ1-6, with TRBD1 tentatively as D gene (5 bases match). The DNA sequence is given as TGTGCCAGCAGGGGGGGTCGGTCACCCCTCCACTTT. It codes for CASRGGRSPLHF.